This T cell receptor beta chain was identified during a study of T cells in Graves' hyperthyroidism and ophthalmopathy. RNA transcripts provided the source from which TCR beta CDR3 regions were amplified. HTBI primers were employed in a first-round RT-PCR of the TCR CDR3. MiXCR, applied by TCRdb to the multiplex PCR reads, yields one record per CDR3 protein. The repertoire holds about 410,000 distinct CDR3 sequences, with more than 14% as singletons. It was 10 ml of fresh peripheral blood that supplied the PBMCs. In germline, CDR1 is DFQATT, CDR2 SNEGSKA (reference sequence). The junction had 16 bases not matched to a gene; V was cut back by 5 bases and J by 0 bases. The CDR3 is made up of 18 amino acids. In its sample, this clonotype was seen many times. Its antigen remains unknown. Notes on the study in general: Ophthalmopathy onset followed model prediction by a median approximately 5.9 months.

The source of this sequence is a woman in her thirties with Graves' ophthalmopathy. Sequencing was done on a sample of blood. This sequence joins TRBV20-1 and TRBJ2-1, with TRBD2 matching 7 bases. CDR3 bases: TGCAGTGCTTCCGGGACTACCGGAGGCCTAAGCTCCTACAATGAGCAGTTCTTC. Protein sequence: CSASGTTGGLSSYNEQFF.